The 29 T cell receptor beta chains presented below share a single source sample, sequenced in a study of tumor-infiltrating lymphocytes in primary liver carcinoma. A primer in the constant region served to generate TCR beta cDNA from roughly 450 ng of total RNA. ARM-PCR, slightly modified, supplied the TCR beta libraries through three nested multiplex PCR rounds. Forward primers for TRBV1-TRBV30 and a C-beta reverse primer served the first two PCR rounds, at about 10 cycles each. TCRdb redid the calling of the multiplex PCR reads with MiXCR, one entry per CDR3 protein. The sample yields roughly 49,000 distinct CDR3 sequences, about three quarters seen once. Joint extraction of RNA and DNA used 20-30 mg of bulk tissue that was unsorted. The sample was liver tumor tissue from sampling region 5. Subset in this sample: tumor region T5, tumor centre. The receptor source for this set is a man in his forties with primary liver carcinoma and hepatitis B virus infection.

The rearrangement joins TRBV6-1 to TRBJ2-1; D is possibly TRBD1 (5 bases). This CDR3 region has 15 residues. Germline V gene data show CDR1 as MNHNS and CDR2 as SASEGT. Between the trimmed V and J ends, which lost 8 bases and 0 bases, there was a span of 14 bases. The CDR3 nucleotides are TGTGCCAGCGGCCCTCTTCAGGGCTCCTACAATGAGCAGTTCTTC. Translation: CASGPLQGSYNEQFF.

Turning to this clonotype: The junction shows a germline mismatch at one end, possibly a read error. V is TRBV28 and J is TRBJ2-7; D is perhaps TRBD2 (5 bases). The CDR3 length is 16 residues. The germline CDR1 and CDR2 sequences are MDHEN and SYDVKM. The CDR3 nucleotides are TGTGCCAGCAGTTCTTCCCAATATACGGGATCCTACGAGCGGTACTTC. It specifies CASSSSQYTGSYERYF.

For this clonotype: Being one base from a much bigger clone, this may be a read error. The rearrangement uses TRBV5-5 and TRBJ2-2, with D perhaps matching TRBD2 (6 bases). The CDR3 totals 14 residues. CDR1 is SGHKS and CDR2 is YYEKEE in the germline V gene (reference sequence). The CDR3 bases are TGTGTCAGCAGTCGGGAGCCTATCACCGGGGAGCTGTTTTTT. It yields the protein CVSSREPITGELFF. The whole variable domain, filled in from reference TRBV5-5 and TRBJ2-2, reads DAGVTQSPTHLIKTRGQQVTLRCSPISGHKSVSWYQQVLGQGPQFIFQYYEKEERGRGNFPDRFSARQFPNYSSELNVNALLLGDSALYLCVSSREPITGELFFGEGSRLTVL.

Points on this clonotype: As the CDR3 is not closed by the conserved phenylalanine or tryptophan, this likely results from a read error. The rearrangement joins TRBV2 to TRBJ2-3, with D possibly TRBD1 on 5 matching bases. The germline CDR1 and CDR2 sequences are SNHLY and FYNNEI. This CDR3 has 14 amino acids. Trimming stripped 7 bases from V and 1 base from J, with 12 bases between. Here the CDR3 DNA reads TGTGCCAGCATTGGGGCAACGGGCACAGATACGCAGTATCTT. As protein: CASIGATGTDTQYL.

This clonotype showed up just once. This rearrangement joins TRBV11-2 to TRBJ1-1, with TRBD1 matching over 7 bases. The CDR3 has 17 amino acids. CDR1 and CDR2 (germline): SGHAT, FQNNGV. Germline trimming cut 5 bases from V and 5 bases from J; bases unmatched to any gene: 17. CDR3 coding DNA: TGTGCCAGCAGCATCAGGGGGGCCGGCATAACCAAAACTGAAGCTTTCTTT. This codes for CASSIRGAGITKTEAFF.

This clonotype is labeled medium-sized. The chain couples TRBV6-5 to TRBJ1-5; 10 bases agree with TRBD1. Germline CDR1 MNHEY, CDR2 SVGAGI. V gave up 5 bases and J gave up 6 bases; unmatched junction bases: 4. The CDR3 is 14 residues long. CDR3: CASSRTGGAQPQHF. The CDR3, as DNA: TGTGCCAGCAGTAGGACAGGGGGGGCTCAGCCCCAGCATTTT.

The V call is TRBV12-3 or TRBV12-4, the J call TRBJ1-2; tentatively, D is TRBD1 (5 bases). The V end lost 6 bases, the J end lost 7 bases, and 24 bases lay between the germline ends. The CDR3 is 16 residues long. The CDR3 sequence: CASSSPHGHGYCGYTF. The DNA for the CDR3 is TGTGCCAGCAGCTCCCCCCACGGACATGGCTACTGTGGCTACACCTTC.

As regards this clonotype: The conserved final phenylalanine or tryptophan is absent from the CDR3, which likely points to a read error. This sequence joins TRBV11-1 and TRBJ2-7; D uncertain. In germline, CDR1 is SGHAT, CDR2 FQDESV (reference sequence). There are 11 residues in the CDR3. Trimming removed 3 bases from V and 7 bases from J, with 7 bases in between. DNA of the CDR3: TGTGCCAGCAGCTTGGCAGATGAGCAGTACCTC. Translated: CASSLADEQYL.

A note on this clonotype: The junction does not match germline at one end; this may be a read error. This chain connects TRBV7-6 to TRBJ1-1, with D perhaps TRBD1 (5 bases). The CDR3 sequence is 15 residues long. Germline V gene sequence: CDR1 SGHVS, CDR2 FNYEAQ. CDR3 in DNA: TGTGCCAGCAGCTTAGCCCCCGGGGCACAAACTGAAACTTTCTTT. Translated, it gives CASSLAPGAQTETFF.

At least ten counts were recorded for this clonotype. V usage is TRBV6-6 and J usage is TRBJ1-4, with 8 bases fitting TRBD1. The V gene end was trimmed by 5 bases and the J gene end by 8 bases; junction bases not matched to a gene: 7. In germline, CDR1 is MNHNY, CDR2 SVGAGI (reference sequence). The CDR3 has 14 amino acids. CDR3 nucleotides: TGTGCCAGCAGTATCGACAGGGGAAACGAAAAACTGTTTTTT. This gives the protein CASSIDRGNEKLFF.

There are many counts of this clonotype. The chain couples TRBV5-3 to TRBJ2-2, with TRBD1 matching 7 bases. TRBV5-3 qualifies as an ORF whose function is uncertain. V trimming: 9 bases; J trimming: 1 base; junction bases outside the gene matches: 9. This CDR3 has 15 residues. CDR3 DNA: TGTGCCACTAACAGGGGCCCTCAGAACACCGGGGAGCTGTTTTTT. Its translation is CATNRGPQNTGELFF.

This clonotype was picked up one time. The junction does not match germline at one end; this may be a read error. This chain links TRBV11-2 with TRBJ1-4; D ambiguous. Germline assignment: CDR1 SGHAT and CDR2 FQNNGV. The CDR3 sequence is 14 residues long. In DNA, the CDR3 is TGTGCCAGCACCTTAGAGGTTGGGGATGTAAAACTGTTTTTT. This sequence encodes CASTLEVGDVKLFF.

On this clonotype itself: This is likely a read error, given that the CDR3 carries no conserved phenylalanine or tryptophan at its end. The chain carries TRBV11-2 and TRBJ2-5; possibly TRBD2 for D (5 bases). The CDR3 has 16 residues. CDR1 and CDR2 (germline): SGHAT, FQNNGV. CDR3 sequence: CASRSQDSAYQGTQYL. In DNA form, the CDR3 reads TGCGCCAGCAGATCCCAGGACTCGGCCTACCAAGGGACCCAGTACCTC.

About this clonotype: A junction end diverges from the germline sequence, so it may reflect a read error. CDR3 DNA: TGCGCCAGCAGCAGGGAACTAGCGGGAGACTCGAACACCGGGGAGCTGTTTTTT. As protein: CASSRELAGDSNTGELFF. J is TRBJ2-2 and V is TRBV5-5, with TRBD2 matching over 11 bases. The CDR3 covers 18 residues. Germline V gives CDR1 SGHKS, CDR2 YYEKEE (reference sequence).

This clonotype was seen a single time. An end of the junction differs from the germline gene, which may be a read error. The chain employs TRBV4-1 and TRBJ2-7; 11 positions agree with TRBD2. The CDR3 is 17 residues long. The V gene's germline CDR1 is MGHRA and CDR2 YSYEKL. The CDR3 here is CTSSQDPVSGGAYEQYF. The CDR3 coding sequence is TGCACCAGCAGCCAAGATCCGGTTAGCGGGGGGGCCTACGAGCAGTACTTC.

The V and J genes are TRBV11-1 and TRBJ2-1; TRBD1 is a possible D gene (5 bases). The V end was cut by 4 bases, the J end by 4 bases, with 17 bases between. Germline V CDR1 and CDR2: SGHAT, FQDESV (reference sequence). This CDR3 comprises 16 residues. The CDR3 DNA follows: TGTGCCAGCAGCTATTATACAGGTGGTAGTTACAATGAGCAGTTCTTC. Translation gives CASSYYTGGSYNEQFF.

This clonotype was detected a few times. A read error is possible here, since a much larger clone lies one base away. This chain connects TRBV12-5 to TRBJ2-3, with D possibly matching TRBD2 (5 bases). CDR3 length: 14 amino acids. Germline V gene sequence: CDR1 LGHNT, CDR2 FRNRAP. The CDR3 loop reads CASRKGRNTDAQYF. The DNA of the CDR3 is TGTGCTAGTAGAAAAGGGAGAAACACAGATGCGCAGTATTTT.

This clonotype showed up just once. A read error is likely, as this CDR3 ends without the conserved phenylalanine or tryptophan. The rearrangement links TRBV29-1 to TRBJ2-1, with TRBD1 matching over 8 bases. This CDR3 spans 14 amino acids. J was trimmed by 3 bases and V by 7 bases; bases with no gene match: 8. Looked up from germline, CDR1 is SQVTM and CDR2 is ANQGSEA. CDR3 nucleotide sequence: TGCAGCGCGCTCGACAGGGGTGGCTACAATGAGCAGTTCTTA. It translates to CSALDRGGYNEQFL.

The J gene is TRBJ2-2, the V gene TRBV12-3 or TRBV12-4, with TRBD2 matching 7 bases. The CDR3 loop spans 15 amino acids. V gave up 9 bases and J gave up 7 bases; unmatched junction bases: 14. This chain's CDR3 is CARSRSGTDIGELFF. CDR3 DNA sequence: TGTGCCAGGAGCCGAAGCGGGACTGACATCGGGGAGCTGTTTTTT.

As regards this clonotype: One end of the junction is discordant with germline, which a read error may explain. The DNA of the CDR3 is TGTGCCAGCAGCCAATCCGGGACCGCAGTTGGCGAGCACTACTTC. Translated, it gives CASSQSGTAVGEHYF. The V and J genes are TRBV4-2 and TRBJ2-7; D might be TRBD1 or TRBD2, each matching 5 bases. The germline CDR1 and CDR2 sequences are LGHNA and YNFKEQ. The CDR3 loop spans 15 amino acids.

Regarding this clonotype: Given a much more abundant clone one base away, this may be a read error. This sequence joins TRBV7-9 and TRBJ2-3; D not resolved. CDR3 length: 13 residues. Germline-derived CDR1 and CDR2 are SEHNR and FQNEAQ (reference sequence). CDR3 loop: CASSLGASDMQYF. The CDR3 coding sequence is TGTGCCAGCAGCTTAGGGGCCTCAGATATGCAGTATTTT.

Concerning this clonotype itself: At one boundary the junction diverges from the germline segment, which might be a read error. This chain connects TRBV4-2 to TRBJ2-7; 10 bases fit TRBD2. The CDR3 is 15 amino acids. Looked up from germline, CDR1 is LGHNA and CDR2 is YNFKEQ. The CDR3 bases are TGTGCCAGGAGCCAAACAGCGGGAGGGACCTACGAGCAGTACTTT. It specifies CARSQTAGGTYEQYF.

With regard to this clonotype: A read error is possible here, since a much larger clone lies one base away. The J gene is TRBJ1-2, the V gene TRBV7-9; 8 bases fit TRBD1. Germline-derived CDR1 and CDR2 are SEHNR and FQNEAQ (reference sequence). Unmatched junction bases numbered 14, after V lost 8 bases and J lost 9 bases. This CDR3 comprises 14 residues. The CDR3 reads CASCTQGALFSYTF. In nucleotides, the CDR3 is TGTGCCAGCTGCACGCAGGGGGCTCTTTTCAGCTACACCTTC.

With respect to this clonotype: Germline is not matched at one junction end, which may reflect a read error. The chain has TRBV16 and TRBJ2-7; D is unresolved. This CDR3 has 14 residues. CDR1 and CDR2 (germline): KGHSY, FQNENV. The chain's CDR3 is CANSQSNSAYEQYF. The CDR3 DNA follows: TGTGCCAACAGCCAATCGAACTCCGCCTATGAGCAGTACTTC.

A word on this clonotype: The junction and the germline gene differ at one end; a read error may be behind it. The chain has TRBV7-8 and TRBJ2-3, with 10 bases matching TRBD2. The germline CDR1 and CDR2 sequences are SGHVS and FQNEAQ. The CDR3 sequence is 17 residues long. The CDR3 DNA is TGTGTCAGCGGCTTAGCCCAAGCGGGAGGGCCACATGATATGCAGTATTTT. This sequence encodes CVSGLAQAGGPHDMQYF. Full variable domain (remainder filled in from reference TRBV7-8 and TRBJ2-3): GAGVSQSPRYKVAKRGQDVALRCDPISGHVSLFWYQQALGQGPEFLTYFQNEAQLDKSGLPSDRFFAERPEGSVSTLKIQRTQQEDSAVYLCVSGLAQAGGPHDMQYFGPGTRLTVL.

Here the CDR3 reads CSVRGDSYNEQFF. CDR3 nucleotide sequence: TGCAGCGTCAGAGGGGACTCCTACAATGAGCAGTTCTTC. J is TRBJ2-1 and V is TRBV29-1, with D perhaps matching TRBD1 or TRBD2 (5 bases each). There are 13 residues in the CDR3. Germline assignment: CDR1 SQVTM and CDR2 ANQGSEA. Trimming removed 6 bases from V and 0 bases from J, with 9 bases in between.

This clonotype was recorded once. Here the CDR3 omits its conserved ending phenylalanine or tryptophan, so a read error is the likely source. The J gene is TRBJ2-1, the V gene TRBV11-2, with a possible D match to TRBD2 (6 bases). V shed 7 bases and J shed 7 bases, with 20 bases lying between them. The CDR3 runs to 15 residues. The V gene's germline CDR1 is SGHAT and CDR2 FQNNGV. CDR3 protein: CASNSSSASGNEQFI. CDR3 bases: TGTGCCAGCAACTCCTCTAGCGCTTCGGGAAATGAGCAGTTCATC.

As regards this clonotype: This may be a read error: a much more frequent sequence differs by one nucleotide. The chain carries TRBV29-1 and TRBJ2-5; 10 bases map to TRBD2. This CDR3 is built from 14 residues. Germline lookup yields CDR1 SQVTM and CDR2 ANQGSEA. The CDR3 reads CGVGGLAGDGTQYF. In DNA form, the CDR3 reads TGCGGCGTTGGAGGGCTAGCGGGAGACGGGACCCAGTACTTC. Using reference TRBV29-1 and TRBJ2-5 for the parts outside the CDR3, the full variable domain is SAVISQKPSRDICQRGTSLTIQCQVDSQVTMMFWYRQQPGQSLTLIATANQGSEATYESGFVIDKFPISRPNLTFSTLTVSNMSPEDSSIYLCGVGGLAGDGTQYFGPGTRLLVL.

A word on this clonotype: A much larger clonotype is one base distant, so this may be a read error. The chain links TRBV28 to TRBJ1-4; possible D gene TRBD1, 6 bases. This CDR3 comprises 15 residues. CDR1 and CDR2 (germline): MDHEN, SYDVKM. CDR3 nucleotide sequence: TGTGGCAGCAGAACACAGGGAGAGGGATGGGAAAAACTGTTTTTT. It codes for CGSRTQGEGWEKLFF. The whole variable domain, remainder taken from reference TRBV28 and TRBJ1-4, is DVKVTQSSRYLVKRTGEKVFLECVQDMDHENMFWYRQDPGLGLRLIYFSYDVKMKEKGDIPEGYSVSREKKERFSLILESASTNQTSMYLCGSRTQGEGWEKLFFGSGTQLSVL.